These T cell receptor beta chains were read from a single sample in a study of cytomegalovirus exposure and HLA in healthy donors. Assay: immunoSEQ multiplex PCR; the TCRdb copy retains only in-frame clones and omits some. Of fewer than 120,000 clones listed, over 65% are singletons. Sequencing was done on a sample of PBMCs. The origin of the receptors is a man younger than 40 in good health and CMV-seropositive. Each CDR3 is given with its conserved first and last residue. D genes are given only for firm matches. Clone size is shown for a subset of rows, as once, few, many or a class of expanded clone.

V	J	D	size	DNA	CDR3
TRBV2	TRBJ2-5	TRBD2	.	TGTGCCAGCAGTGAAGCGGGGTTCCTAATAGCGGGGGGTCCTCAAGAGACCCAGTACTTC	CASSEAGFLIAGGPQETQYF
TRBV29-1	TRBJ1-2	.	.	TGCAGCGTTGAGGAGGGTTGGGGCTATGGCTACACCTTC	CSVEEGWGYGYTF
TRBV10-1	TRBJ2-3	TRBD2	.	TGCGCCAGCAGCCCCGGGACTAGCGGGGGGCTCACAGATACGCAGTATTTT	CASSPGTSGGLTDTQYF
TRBV6-6	TRBJ2-7	TRBD1	.	TGTGCCAGCAGTGGAGGAGACAGGGGGCGCGAGCAGTACTTC	CASSGGDRGREQYF
TRBV5-1	TRBJ2-5	TRBD2	.	TGCGCCAGCGGATCCGGGGGGGCGGGCCAAGAGACCCAGTACTTC	CASGSGGAGQETQYF
TRBV5-1	TRBJ1-6	TRBD1	.	TGCGCCAGCAGCTTGGCGGGGACAGCTGGCTCACCCCTCCACTTT	CASSLAGTAGSPLHF
TRBV5-1	TRBJ1-1	.	.	TGCGCCAGCAGCTTAAGTAGCGTGAACACTGAAGCTTTCTTT	CASSLSSVNTEAFF
TRBV9	TRBJ1-5	TRBD1	.	TGTGCCAGCAGCTCATGGGACAGGGAGGGTCAGCCCCAGCATTTT	CASSSWDREGQPQHF
TRBV27	TRBJ1-6	TRBD1	.	TGTGCCAGCACCCAGACCGCAGGGGGCTTGTCGAATTCACCCCTCCACTTT	CASTQTAGGLSNSPLHF
TRBV4-3	TRBJ2-1	.	.	TGCGCCAGCAGCCAAGGCAGGGTCACTGAGCAGTTCTTC	CASSQGRVTEQFF
TRBV7-6	TRBJ1-1	.	once	TGTGCCAGCAGCCCCAGTGGGCCCCGCACTGAAGCTTTCTTT	CASSPSGPRTEAFF
TRBV5-4	TRBJ1-1	TRBD1	few	TGTGCCAGCAGCTTGACAGGGGACACTGAAGCTTTCTTT	CASSLTGDTEAFF
TRBV28	TRBJ1-2	.	.	TGTGCCAGCAGTTTCCGGGCGGGATGGGGCTACACCTTC	CASSFRAGWGYTF
TRBV5-1	TRBJ2-1	TRBD1	once	TGCGCCAGCAGCGAAACCGGGACAGGGTATGAGCAGTTCTTC	CASSETGTGYEQFF
TRBV7-9	TRBJ1-1	.	.	TGTGCCAGCAGCCCCTTGGCGAGGTTTATGAACACTGAAGCTTTCTTT	CASSPLARFMNTEAFF
TRBV11-2	TRBJ2-2	.	.	TGTGCCAGCAGCTGGGAGCGGCTAGCTCAGAACGGGGAGCTGTTTTTT	CASSWERLAQNGELFF
TRBV27	TRBJ2-4	TRBD2	.	TGTGCCAGCAGAAGTGGCGGGGGGGGCTACATTCAGTACTTC	CASRSGGGGYIQYF
TRBV30	TRBJ1-3	.	.	TGTGCCTGGAGTGAGGCGGCAGGGAACTCTGGAAACACCATATATTTT	CAWSEAAGNSGNTIYF
TRBV10-3	TRBJ2-2	TRBD1	.	TGTGCCATCAGTGAGACGACAGGGGCGAACACCGGGGAGCTGTTTTTT	CAISETTGANTGELFF
TRBV6-5	TRBJ2-5	TRBD1	.	TGTGCCAGCAGGACAGGGGAGACCCAGTACTTC	CASRTGETQYF
TRBV28	TRBJ1-5	.	.	TGTGCCAGCAGTTGGATTCAGGGGCGGAATCAGCCCCAGCATTTT	CASSWIQGRNQPQHF
TRBV5-6	TRBJ2-7	.	.	TGTGCCAGCAGCTTGGACCCGACAGCCTACGAGCAGTACTTC	CASSLDPTAYEQYF
TRBV7-6	TRBJ1-6	.	.	TGTGCCAGCAGCTTAAGGGCGGGAGACCTTAATTCACCCCTCCACTTT	CASSLRAGDLNSPLHF
TRBV19	TRBJ1-1	.	.	TGTGCCAGTAGGAGGACAAACACTGAAGCTTTCTTT	CASRRTNTEAFF
TRBV30	TRBJ2-7	TRBD2	.	TGTGCCTGGAGTGTACAGCGGGGGCCCCTCTACGAGCAGTACTTC	CAWSVQRGPLYEQYF
TRBV7-9	TRBJ2-7	.	.	TGTGCCAGCAGCTTAGGAGCGTGGGTCCACGTTTACGAGCAGTACTTC	CASSLGAWVHVYEQYF
TRBV6-6	TRBJ2-5	TRBD1	.	TGTGCCAGCAGTTCCGAAGCCGGGACAGGAAAAGAGACCCAGTACTTC	CASSSEAGTGKETQYF
TRBV6-5	TRBJ2-7	.	.	TGTGCCAGCAGCACCCTTAGCCGGCAGTACTTC	CASSTLSRQYF
TRBV10-3	TRBJ1-6	TRBD1	.	TGTGCCATCAGTAGCACAGGGGGCGGCTCCTATAATTCACCCCTCCACTTT	CAISSTGGGSYNSPLHF